Below, 31 T cell receptor beta chains from the same sample are listed, as sequenced in a study of post-analysis software for immune sequencing data. Which antigens these TCRs recognize remains unknown. Prepared TCR beta cDNA libraries contained unique molecular identifiers. TCRdb re-derived calls from the PCR reads in MiXCR, one entry per CDR3 protein. Of about 820,000 distinct CDR3 sequences listed, approximately 53% are singletons. Study results and limitations: Roughly 5 TRBV segments occurring more often in patients than controls included TRBV5-6, TRBV5-1 and TRBV20-1.

Sequencing input: blood. All receptors derive from a girl under 18 with multiple sclerosis.

A few counts support this clonotype. The J gene is TRBJ2-5, the V gene TRBV4-1, with 7 bases lining up with TRBD1. The J call may be faulty, since TRBJ2-7 better matches the DNA end. Germline CDR1 is MGHRA and CDR2 is YSYEKL. There are 15 residues in the CDR3. CDR3 in DNA: TGCGCCAGCAGCCAAGGGACAGGATCGCTTTACGAGCAGTACTTC. Encoded protein: CASSQGTGSLYEQYF.

This chain uses TRBV20-1 with TRBJ1-2; D not resolved. This CDR3 is built from 14 residues. Germline CDR1 is DFQATT and CDR2 is SNEGSKA (reference sequence). Trimming took 0 bases from V and 2 from J, leaving 10 bases between them. The CDR3 here is CSARDTWENYGYTF. CDR3 nucleotide sequence: TGCAGTGCTAGAGATACGTGGGAAAACTATGGCTACACCTTC.

The chain uses TRBV20-1 and TRBJ2-1, with D perhaps TRBD2 (5 bases). CDR1 is DFQATT and CDR2 is SNEGSKA in the germline V gene (reference sequence). The CDR3 is 12 residues long. V lost 6 bases and J 10 bases, leaving 16 bases between the germline ends. CDR3 sequence (DNA): TGCAGTGCAGACCGGGGTGCGGCAGAGCAGTTCTTC. Protein sequence: CSADRGAAEQFF.

Of note for this clonotype: A much larger clone differs from this one at a single base, so this may be a read error. V is TRBV9 and J is TRBJ1-2; TRBD1 is a possible D gene (5 bases). Germline CDR1 SGDLS, CDR2 YYNGEE. The CDR3 covers 13 residues. CDR3 sequence reads: CVSSVGDGYGYTF. The CDR3 DNA is TGTGTCAGCAGCGTGGGGGATGGGTATGGCTACACCTTC.

The chain combines TRBV29-1 with TRBJ2-7, with TRBD1 matching over 10 bases. V lost 3 bases to trimming and J lost 2 bases; unmatched junction nucleotides: 1. This CDR3 region has 13 residues. The germline CDR1 and CDR2 sequences are SQVTM and ANQGSEA. The CDR3 DNA is TGCAGCGTTGAGACAGGGGGCACCTACGAGCAGTACTTC. It yields the protein CSVETGGTYEQYF.

V and J are TRBV6-5 and TRBJ2-7; 11 bases map to TRBD1. Germline CDR1 is MNHEY and CDR2 is SVGAGI. V was clipped by 4 bases and J by 3 bases; unmatched bases: 5. The CDR3 sequence is 15 residues long. DNA of the CDR3: TGTGCCAGCAGTTCCCCGGGACAGGGGGTCTACGAGCAGTACTTC. Residues: CASSSPGQGVYEQYF.

This clonotype appeared a single time. The rearrangement joins TRBV6-1 to TRBJ2-7; 8 nucleotides align to TRBD2. Germline lookup yields CDR1 MNHNS and CDR2 SASEGT. Losses at the gene ends were 7 bases for V and 2 bases for J; bases not matched to a gene: 7. This CDR3 contains 14 residues. CDR3 loop: CASTSRGGTYEQYF. CDR3 DNA: TGTGCCAGCACCTCACGCGGGGGGACCTACGAGCAGTACTTC.

This chain links TRBV7-9 with TRBJ2-1, with D tentatively TRBD2 (6 bases). Germline-derived CDR1 and CDR2 are SEHNR and FQNEAQ (reference sequence). V was shortened by 7 bases and J by 0 bases, with 7 bases between the two germline ends. The CDR3 is 13 residues long. CDR3: CASISGSYNEQFF. The CDR3 DNA follows: TGTGCCAGCATTAGCGGCTCCTACAATGAGCAGTTCTTC.

This clonotype was seen a handful of times. The chain couples TRBV29-1 to TRBJ2-7, with D possibly TRBD2 on 6 matching bases. CDR3 size: 13 residues. V was shortened by 3 bases and J by 3 bases, with 12 bases between the two germline ends. CDR1 is SQVTM, CDR2 ANQGSEA, per germline. CDR3: CSVEGGRHYEQYF. For the CDR3, the DNA is TGCAGCGTTGAGGGGGGTCGCCACTACGAGCAGTACTTC.

The J gene is TRBJ2-7, the V gene TRBV12-3 or TRBV12-4; weak D call: TRBD2 (6 bases). Trimming shortened V by 5 bases and J by 0 bases, and 14 bases separated the two germline ends. The CDR3 length is 15 residues. The CDR3 spells CASSPLGRSSYEQYF. The CDR3 bases are TGTGCCAGCAGTCCCCTCGGGAGAAGCTCCTACGAGCAGTACTTC.

This chain uses TRBV29-1 with TRBJ2-1, with 7 bases lining up with TRBD1. V gave up 4 bases and J gave up 8 bases; unmatched junction bases: 17. Germline V lookup: CDR1 SQVTM, CDR2 ANQGSEA. This CDR3 has 16 amino acids. The CDR3 sequence is CSVGGGLPDLRHEQFF. CDR3 nucleotides: TGCAGCGTTGGAGGGGGCCTTCCCGACCTTCGGCATGAGCAGTTCTTC.

V usage is TRBV5-1 and J usage is TRBJ1-4; perhaps TRBD1 as D (5 bases). V lost 0 bases to trimming and J lost 7 bases, with 13 bases between them. CDR1 is SGHRS and CDR2 is YFSETQ in the germline V gene. This CDR3 is built from 15 residues. DNA of the CDR3: TGCGCCAGCAGCTTGGGGCCGGGGCAAGGTGAAAAACTGTTTTTT. Translated: CASSLGPGQGEKLFF.

V is TRBV6-2 or TRBV6-3 and J is TRBJ1-2; unclear D gene. This CDR3 spans 15 amino acids. V shed 0 bases and J shed 0 bases, with 8 bases lying between them. Germline V gene sequence: CDR1 MNHEY, CDR2 SVGEGT. The CDR3 DNA reads TGTGCCAGCAGTTACTCGGGCAGATCTAACTATGGCTACACCTTC. Translated: CASSYSGRSNYGYTF.

This chain connects TRBV12-5 to TRBJ2-3, with 10 positions matching TRBD2. The CDR3 totals 17 residues. V was clipped by 2 bases and J by 2 bases; unmatched bases: 7. The germline CDR1 and CDR2 sequences are LGHNT and FRNRAP. CDR3: CASGLPKRGGPTDTQYF. The CDR3 DNA sequence: TGTGCTAGTGGTTTGCCTAAGCGGGGGGGACCCACAGATACGCAGTATTTT.

The chain carries TRBV5-5 and TRBJ1-5; D is possibly TRBD1 (5 bases). This CDR3 spans 17 amino acids. V was cut by 4 bases and J by 3 bases, with 20 bases left in between. The germline V gene has CDR1 SGHKS and CDR2 YYEKEE (reference sequence). The CDR3 nucleotides read TGTGCCAGCAGCCTGGGGCTTTGGGCCGGATACAATCAGCCCCAGCATTTT. Encoded protein: CASSLGLWAGYNQPQHF.

The chain joins TRBV5-6 to TRBJ1-2; D remains ambiguous. This CDR3 is built from 11 residues. CDR1 and CDR2 (germline): SGHDT, YYEEEE. Trimming removed 4 bases at V and 8 bases at J, with 9 bases between. DNA of the CDR3: TGTGCCAGCAGCCATCTCCTGGGCTACACCTTC. Its translation is CASSHLLGYTF.

The rearrangement uses TRBV3-1 and TRBJ2-3, with D uncertain. In germline, CDR1 is LGHDT, CDR2 YNNKEL (reference sequence). This CDR3 contains 13 residues. The V end was cut by 1 base, the J end by 6 bases, with 8 bases between. The CDR3 protein is CASSQGSQDTQYF. The CDR3 bases are TGTGCCAGCAGCCAAGGATCGCAGGATACGCAGTATTTT.

The chain is built from TRBV20-1 and TRBJ2-1; D is perhaps TRBD1 (6 bases). V lost 1 base and J 0 bases, leaving 10 bases between the germline ends. This CDR3 is 15 amino acids long. Germline V CDR1 and CDR2: DFQATT, SNEGSKA (reference sequence). Here the CDR3 DNA reads TGCAGTGCTAGAGCCACAGGGCGCTCCTACAATGAGCAGTTCTTC. Protein: CSARATGRSYNEQFF.

The V and J genes are TRBV12-3 or TRBV12-4 and TRBJ2-2; 11 bases line up with TRBD2. The CDR3 covers 16 residues. Trimming cost V 5 bases and J 4 bases; bases outside gene matches: 6. The CDR3 spells CASSPQLAGVTGELFF. DNA of the CDR3: TGTGCCAGCAGTCCTCAACTAGCGGGGGTCACCGGGGAGCTGTTTTTT.

This rearrangement joins TRBV6-6 to TRBJ2-1, with D maybe TRBD1 (5 bases). V was trimmed by 0 bases and J by 7 bases, leaving 13 bases between them. Germline CDR1 reads MNHNY; CDR2 reads SVGAGI (reference sequence). The CDR3 sequence is 15 residues long. CDR3 in DNA: TGTGCCAGCAGTTACTCGGCCTTTCCAGGGAATGAGCAGTTCTTC. Translated: CASSYSAFPGNEQFF.

The rearrangement uses TRBV7-2 and TRBJ2-1; D is ambiguous. Germline CDR1 reads SGHTA; CDR2 reads FQGNSA. CDR3 length equals 13 residues. The V end lost 5 bases, the J end lost 10 bases, and 15 bases lay between the germline ends. The CDR3 here is CASSEQGGLEQFF. For the CDR3, the DNA is TGTGCCAGCAGCGAACAAGGTGGGCTCGAGCAGTTCTTC.

The table lists this clonotype with a count of one. The genes are TRBV4-1 and TRBJ2-1; TRBD2 agrees at 7 bases. The V segment lost 5 bases and the J segment 7 bases; nucleotides outside the gene matches: 8. Per the germline V gene, CDR1 is MGHRA and CDR2 is YSYEKL. There are 14 residues in the CDR3. The CDR3 is CASSAPGLKNEQFF. Here the CDR3 DNA reads TGCGCCAGCAGCGCTCCGGGACTAAAAAATGAGCAGTTCTTC.

This clonotype was counted a few times. The chain links TRBV5-5 to TRBJ2-7; 7 nucleotides line up with TRBD2. The CDR3 is 18 amino acids. Per the germline V gene, CDR1 is SGHKS and CDR2 is YYEKEE (reference sequence). The V gene end was trimmed by 2 bases and the J gene end by 2 bases; junction bases not matched to a gene: 16. CDR3 nucleotides: TGTGCCAGCAGCTTCCGCGGCGGCCCACTAGCGAAGGCCTACGAGCAGTACTTC. It specifies CASSFRGGPLAKAYEQYF.

This clonotype showed up just once. DNA of the CDR3: TGTGCCAGCAGTCAATCCCCGGCCCGCACAGATACGCAGTATTTT. It encodes CASSQSPARTDTQYF. The chain joins TRBV7-9 to TRBJ2-3, with unresolved D. V was pared by 6 bases and J by 1 base, with 14 bases between. The CDR3 loop spans 15 amino acids. The germline CDR1 and CDR2 sequences are SEHNR and FQNEAQ (reference sequence).

This chain connects TRBV7-8 to TRBJ1-6; D call uncertain. This CDR3 has 15 residues. Germline loops: CDR1 SGHVS, CDR2 FQNEAQ. Trimming removed 0 bases at V and 7 bases at J, with 10 bases between. Here the CDR3 reads CASSLAIALNSPLHF. DNA for the CDR3: TGTGCCAGCAGCTTAGCGATAGCGTTAAATTCACCCCTCCACTTT.

The chain has TRBV27 and TRBJ1-2; a possible D gene is TRBD1 (6 bases). This CDR3 is built from 15 residues. In germline, CDR1 is MNHEY, CDR2 SMNVEV (reference sequence). Trimming took off 2 bases at V and 2 bases at J, with 12 bases between the two ends. The CDR3 bases are TGTGCCAGCAGTTTAGACAAGGGGGGGAACTATGGCTACACCTTC. The encoded protein is CASSLDKGGNYGYTF.

This clonotype was seen a few times. The V gene is TRBV4-2, the J gene TRBJ1-5; 8 bases fit TRBD1. The junction had 14 bases not matched to a gene; V was cut back by 4 bases and J by 6 bases. Germline CDR1 is LGHNA and CDR2 is YNFKEQ. CDR3 length: 17 residues. The CDR3 region is CASSPKTGAQGGQPQHF. Written as DNA, the CDR3 is TGTGCCAGCAGCCCGAAGACAGGGGCCCAGGGAGGTCAGCCCCAGCATTTT.

With respect to this clonotype: At one boundary the junction diverges from the germline segment, which might be a read error. The chain carries TRBV4-2 and TRBJ2-1; 12 bases agree with TRBD2. Per germline, CDR1 LGHNA and CDR2 YNFKEQ. This CDR3 spans 14 amino acids. CDR3 sequence reads: CASNQLAGGDEQFF. The CDR3 region has the DNA TGTGCCAGCAACCAACTAGCGGGGGGTGATGAGCAGTTCTTC.

V and J are TRBV6-6 and TRBJ1-4, with D possibly being TRBD1 (5 bases). There are 15 residues in the CDR3. Deletions cut 6 bases from V and 0 bases from J, with 11 bases between. Looked up from germline, CDR1 is MNHNY and CDR2 is SVGAGI (reference sequence). CDR3 nucleotide sequence: TGTGCCAGCAGGTCCGGGGCCTCAACTAATGAAAAACTGTTTTTT. Protein: CASRSGASTNEKLFF.

This chain joins TRBV5-1 and TRBJ2-1; TRBD2 aligns across 7 bases. Germline values: CDR1 SGHRS, CDR2 YFSETQ. The junction had 5 bases not matched to a gene; V was cut back by 1 base and J by 4 bases. The CDR3 totals 15 residues. The CDR3 sequence is CASSLTGLGYNEQFF. The CDR3 region has the DNA TGCGCCAGCAGCTTGACAGGACTAGGTTACAATGAGCAGTTCTTC.

Only a few counts were recorded for this clonotype. The chain links TRBV11-1 to TRBJ1-1, with D maybe TRBD1 (6 bases). CDR1 SGHAT and CDR2 FQDESV come from the germline V gene (reference sequence). V lost 5 bases, J lost 5 bases, and 18 bases lay in between. The CDR3 runs to 15 residues. This CDR3 is CASSTRPTGETEAFF. The CDR3 coding sequence is TGTGCCAGCAGCACAAGACCGACAGGAGAAACTGAAGCTTTCTTT. The whole variable domain, remainder taken from reference TRBV11-1 and TRBJ1-1, is EAEVAQSPRYKITEKSQAVAFWCDPISGHATLYWYRQILGQGPELLVQFQDESVVDDSQLPKDRFSAERLKGVDSTLKIQPAELGDSAMYLCASSTRPTGETEAFFGQGTRLTVV.